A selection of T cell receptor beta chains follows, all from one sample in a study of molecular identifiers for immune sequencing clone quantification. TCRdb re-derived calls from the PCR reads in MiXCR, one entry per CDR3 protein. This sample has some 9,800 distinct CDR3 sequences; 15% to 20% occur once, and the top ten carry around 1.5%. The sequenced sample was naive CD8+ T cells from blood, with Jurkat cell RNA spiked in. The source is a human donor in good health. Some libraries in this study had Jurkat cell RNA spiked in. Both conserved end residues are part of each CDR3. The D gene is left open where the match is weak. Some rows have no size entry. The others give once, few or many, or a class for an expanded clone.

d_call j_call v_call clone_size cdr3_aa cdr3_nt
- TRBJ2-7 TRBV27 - CASSQLGQSSYEQYF TGTGCCAGCAGCCAATTAGGACAGAGCTCCTACGAGCAGTACTTC
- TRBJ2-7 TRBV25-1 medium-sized CASSDSATTITYEQYF TGTGCCAGCAGTGACTCAGCGACAACAATAACTTACGAGCAGTACTTC
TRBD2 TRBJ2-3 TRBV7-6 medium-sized CASSPAVGGLPDTQYF TGTGCCAGCAGCCCCGCGGTGGGAGGGCTCCCAGATACGCAGTATTTT
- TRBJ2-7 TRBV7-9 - CASSARLLAYEQYF TGTGCCAGCAGCGCCCGACTGCTAGCCTACGAGCAGTACTTC
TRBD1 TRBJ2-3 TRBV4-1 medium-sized CASSQNRGLGTDTQYF TGCGCCAGCAGCCAGAACAGGGGGCTGGGGACAGATACGCAGTATTTT
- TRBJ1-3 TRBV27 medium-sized CASSGGDSGNTIYF TGTGCCAGCAGTGGGGGAGACTCTGGAAACACCATATATTTT
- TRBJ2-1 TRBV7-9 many CATANNEQFF TGTGCCACCGCGAACAATGAGCAGTTCTTC
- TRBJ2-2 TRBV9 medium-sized CASSVGNTGELFF TGTGCCAGCAGCGTTGGGAACACCGGGGAGCTGTTTTTT
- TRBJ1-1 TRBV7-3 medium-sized CASSLTYSGQPNTEAFF TGTGCCAGCAGCTTAACGTACTCGGGTCAGCCGAACACTGAAGCTTTCTTT
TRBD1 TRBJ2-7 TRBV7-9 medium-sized CASSLGTGSSYEQYF TGTGCCAGCAGCCTTGGGACAGGGAGCTCCTACGAGCAGTACTTC
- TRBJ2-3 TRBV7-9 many CASSLVSAGANTQYF TGTGCCAGCAGCTTAGTCAGTGCAGGGGCCAATACGCAGTATTTT
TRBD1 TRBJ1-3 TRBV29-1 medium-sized CSVELTGAGNTIYF TGCAGCGTTGAACTAACAGGGGCTGGAAACACCATATATTTT
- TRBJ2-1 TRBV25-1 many CASSSTRYPYNEQFF TGTGCCAGCAGTTCCACTAGATACCCCTACAATGAGCAGTTCTTC
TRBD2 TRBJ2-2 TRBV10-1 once CASNNGRQNTGELFF TGCGCCAGCAATAACGGGAGGCAAAACACCGGGGAGCTGTTTTTT
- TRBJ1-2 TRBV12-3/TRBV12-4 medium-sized CASSLPHFVGVYGYTF TGTGCCAGCAGTTTGCCCCATTTTGTAGGCGTTTATGGCTACACCTTC
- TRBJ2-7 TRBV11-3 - CASSSLLSYEQYF TGTGCCAGCAGCTCGCTCCTCTCCTACGAGCAGTACTTC
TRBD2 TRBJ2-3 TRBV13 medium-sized CASSPAQDGRAYKDTQYF TGTGCCAGCAGCCCCGCACAGGACGGGAGGGCCTACAAAGATACGCAGTATTTT
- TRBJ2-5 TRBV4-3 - CASSQEGGLRETQYF TGCGCCAGCAGCCAAGAGGGGGGATTGAGAGAGACCCAGTACTTC
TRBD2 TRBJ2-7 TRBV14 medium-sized CASSQLAGTHEQYF TGTGCCAGCAGCCAACTAGCGGGAACCCACGAGCAGTACTTC
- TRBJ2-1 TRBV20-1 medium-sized CSARGGSAIYNEQFF TGCAGTGCTAGGGGAGGTTCCGCAATATACAATGAGCAGTTCTTC
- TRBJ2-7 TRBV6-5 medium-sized CASSYSKTWGFDEQYF TGTGCCAGCAGTTACTCGAAGACTTGGGGGTTTGACGAGCAGTACTTC
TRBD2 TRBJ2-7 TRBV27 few CASSAGAYEQYF TGTGCCAGCTCCGCGGGGGCCTACGAGCAGTACTTC
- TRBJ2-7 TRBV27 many CATSRGGVSYEQYF TGTGCCACGAGTCGTGGAGGGGTTTCCTACGAGCAGTACTTC
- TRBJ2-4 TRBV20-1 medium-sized CSARTPSAKNIQYF TGCAGTGCTAGGACACCCTCAGCCAAAAACATTCAGTACTTC
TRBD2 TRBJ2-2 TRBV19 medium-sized CASSNPISGRTGELFF TGTGCCAGTAGTAACCCGATAAGCGGGAGGACCGGGGAGCTGTTTTTT
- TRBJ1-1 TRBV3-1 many CASSQVPQLNTEAFF TGTGCCAGCAGCCAAGTCCCACAGTTGAACACTGAAGCTTTCTTT
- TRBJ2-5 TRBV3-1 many CASSQGVEGPTQYF TGTGCCAGCAGCCAAGGGGTTGAGGGACCGACCCAGTACTTC
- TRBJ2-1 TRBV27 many CASSLSSFVYDEQFF TGTGCCAGCAGTTTATCGAGTTTCGTGTATGATGAGCAGTTCTTC
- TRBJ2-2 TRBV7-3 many CASSPGGLYTGELFF TGTGCCAGCAGCCCAGGGGGACTGTACACCGGGGAGCTGTTTTTT
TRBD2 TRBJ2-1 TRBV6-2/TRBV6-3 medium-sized CASSYQGLAGQQFF TGTGCCAGCAGTTACCAGGGACTAGCGGGGCAGCAGTTCTTC
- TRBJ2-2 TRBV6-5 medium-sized CASSYSRGLPHTGELFF TGTGCCAGCAGTTACTCGAGGGGGTTGCCGCACACCGGGGAGCTGTTTTTT
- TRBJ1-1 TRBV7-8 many CASSSGRTNTEAFF TGTGCCAGCAGCTCGGGACGGACGAACACTGAAGCTTTCTTT
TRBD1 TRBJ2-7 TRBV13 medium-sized CASSFDRGYEQYF TGTGCCAGCAGCTTTGACAGGGGGTACGAGCAGTACTTC
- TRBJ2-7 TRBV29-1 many CSVGGVDEQYF TGCAGCGTTGGAGGGGTCGACGAGCAGTACTTC
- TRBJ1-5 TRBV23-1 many CARTDTAILGPKRQTYSNQPQHF TGCGCCCGGACAGACACAGCGATCTTAGGGCCCAAGCGCCAGACTTATAGCAATCAGCCCCAGCATTTT
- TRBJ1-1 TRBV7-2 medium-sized CASSPNWVEGGVPEAFF TGTGCCAGCAGCCCGAATTGGGTGGAAGGTGGAGTACCTGAAGCTTTCTTT
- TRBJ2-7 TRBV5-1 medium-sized CASSLKLEGFYEQYF TGCGCCAGCAGCTTAAAGTTAGAAGGATTCTACGAGCAGTACTTC
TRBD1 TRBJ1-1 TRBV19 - CASSTRDRGGVDTEALF TGTGCCAGTAGTACCAGGGACAGGGGTGGTGTAGACACTGAAGCTCTCTTT
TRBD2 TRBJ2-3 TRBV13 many CASSSLAEGSTDTQYF TGTGCCAGCAGCTCACTAGCGGAAGGAAGCACAGATACGCAGTATTTT
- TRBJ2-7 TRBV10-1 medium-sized CASSEEIPPYEQYF TGCGCCAGCAGTGAGGAAATACCCCCCTACGAGCAGTACTTC
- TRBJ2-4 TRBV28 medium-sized CASSPQAVRSVNIQYF TGTGCCAGCAGTCCCCAAGCGGTTCGAAGCGTGAACATTCAGTACTTC
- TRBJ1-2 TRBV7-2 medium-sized CASSLVDSPNYGYTF TGTGCCAGCAGCTTGGTGGACAGCCCAAACTATGGCTACACCTTC
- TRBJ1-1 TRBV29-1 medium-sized CSVALLGVAFF TGCAGCGTTGCCCTGCTAGGGGTAGCTTTCTTT
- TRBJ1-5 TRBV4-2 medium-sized CASSQDKGDKQPQHF TGTGCCAGCAGCCAAGATAAGGGGGATAAGCAGCCCCAGCATTTT
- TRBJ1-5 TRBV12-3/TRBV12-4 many CASRDVGEGQPQHF TGTGCCAGCAGGGATGTAGGGGAGGGTCAGCCCCAGCATTTT
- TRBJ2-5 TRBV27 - CAGSLLGQETQYF TGTGCCGGCAGTTTATTAGGGCAAGAGACCCAGTACTTC
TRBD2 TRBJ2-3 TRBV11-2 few CASSLGTSGGTDTQYF TGTGCCAGCAGCTTAGGAACTAGCGGCGGCACAGATACGCAGTATTTT
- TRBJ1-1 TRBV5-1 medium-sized CASSPFSGTNTEAFF TGCGCCAGCAGCCCCTTTAGCGGGACTAACACTGAAGCTTTCTTT
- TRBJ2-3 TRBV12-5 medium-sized CASGFRGSTDTQYF TGTGCTAGTGGTTTTCGGGGTAGCACAGATACGCAGTATTTT
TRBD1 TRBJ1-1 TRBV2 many CASRDGQGPPAFF TGTGCCAGCAGGGATGGACAGGGCCCCCCGGCTTTCTTT
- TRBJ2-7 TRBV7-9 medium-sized CASSLSLAGSYEQYF TGTGCCAGCAGCTTAAGTCTGGCCGGCTCCTACGAGCAGTACTTC
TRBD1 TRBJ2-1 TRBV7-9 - CASRGTGNNEQFF TGTGCCAGCAGAGGGACAGGGAACAATGAGCAGTTCTTC
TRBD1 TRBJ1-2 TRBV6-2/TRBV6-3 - CASSYGILGQGAYGYTF TGTGCCAGCAGTTACGGGATTCTCGGACAGGGGGCGTATGGCTACACCTTC
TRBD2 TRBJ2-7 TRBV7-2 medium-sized CASSLLLGLAQYEQYF TGTGCCAGCAGCTTACTTTTGGGACTAGCCCAGTACGAGCAGTACTTC
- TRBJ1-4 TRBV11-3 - CASSPRGSTANEKLFF TGTGCCAGCAGCCCCCGGGGATCTACAGCTAATGAAAAACTGTTTTTT